One and the same sample provided the 2 T cell receptor beta chains below, sequenced in a study of cytomegalovirus exposure and HLA in healthy donors. PCR was performed using 60 Vbeta and 13 Jbeta primers. The table came from immunoSEQ multiplex PCR; TCRdb's copy has only in-frame clones and leaves some out. The table lists roughly 230,000 clones, 85% to 95% of them singletons. Sequences were obtained from PBMCs. All receptors come from a girl aged 2-10 years in good health and CMV-seronegative.

This clone has only one observation. This rearrangement joins TRBV7-2 to TRBJ2-1, with a possible D match to TRBD2 (6 bases). CDR1 SGHTA and CDR2 FQGNSA come from the germline V gene. The length of the CDR3 is 16 residues. V lost 0 bases and J 0 bases, leaving 9 bases between the germline ends. CDR3 DNA sequence: TGTGCCAGCAGCTTAGCGGGACTCCGCTCCTACAATGAGCAGTTCTTC. It codes for CASSLAGLRSYNEQFF. Filled out from reference TRBV7-2 and TRBJ2-1, the complete variable domain reads GAGVSQSPSNKVTEKGKDVELRCDPISGHTALYWYRQSLGQGLEFLIYFQGNSAPDKSGLPSDRFSAERTGGSVSTLTIQRTQQEDSAVYLCASSLAGLRSYNEQFFGPGTRLTVL.

The chain joins TRBV7-8 to TRBJ2-3; D gene ambiguous. Trimming left V 5 bases short and J 2 bases short, with 5 bases between. The CDR3 is made up of 12 amino acids. Germline values: CDR1 SGHVS, CDR2 FQNEAQ. DNA for the CDR3: TGTGCCAGCAGCCCCAACACAGATACGCAGTATTTT. It encodes CASSPNTDTQYF.